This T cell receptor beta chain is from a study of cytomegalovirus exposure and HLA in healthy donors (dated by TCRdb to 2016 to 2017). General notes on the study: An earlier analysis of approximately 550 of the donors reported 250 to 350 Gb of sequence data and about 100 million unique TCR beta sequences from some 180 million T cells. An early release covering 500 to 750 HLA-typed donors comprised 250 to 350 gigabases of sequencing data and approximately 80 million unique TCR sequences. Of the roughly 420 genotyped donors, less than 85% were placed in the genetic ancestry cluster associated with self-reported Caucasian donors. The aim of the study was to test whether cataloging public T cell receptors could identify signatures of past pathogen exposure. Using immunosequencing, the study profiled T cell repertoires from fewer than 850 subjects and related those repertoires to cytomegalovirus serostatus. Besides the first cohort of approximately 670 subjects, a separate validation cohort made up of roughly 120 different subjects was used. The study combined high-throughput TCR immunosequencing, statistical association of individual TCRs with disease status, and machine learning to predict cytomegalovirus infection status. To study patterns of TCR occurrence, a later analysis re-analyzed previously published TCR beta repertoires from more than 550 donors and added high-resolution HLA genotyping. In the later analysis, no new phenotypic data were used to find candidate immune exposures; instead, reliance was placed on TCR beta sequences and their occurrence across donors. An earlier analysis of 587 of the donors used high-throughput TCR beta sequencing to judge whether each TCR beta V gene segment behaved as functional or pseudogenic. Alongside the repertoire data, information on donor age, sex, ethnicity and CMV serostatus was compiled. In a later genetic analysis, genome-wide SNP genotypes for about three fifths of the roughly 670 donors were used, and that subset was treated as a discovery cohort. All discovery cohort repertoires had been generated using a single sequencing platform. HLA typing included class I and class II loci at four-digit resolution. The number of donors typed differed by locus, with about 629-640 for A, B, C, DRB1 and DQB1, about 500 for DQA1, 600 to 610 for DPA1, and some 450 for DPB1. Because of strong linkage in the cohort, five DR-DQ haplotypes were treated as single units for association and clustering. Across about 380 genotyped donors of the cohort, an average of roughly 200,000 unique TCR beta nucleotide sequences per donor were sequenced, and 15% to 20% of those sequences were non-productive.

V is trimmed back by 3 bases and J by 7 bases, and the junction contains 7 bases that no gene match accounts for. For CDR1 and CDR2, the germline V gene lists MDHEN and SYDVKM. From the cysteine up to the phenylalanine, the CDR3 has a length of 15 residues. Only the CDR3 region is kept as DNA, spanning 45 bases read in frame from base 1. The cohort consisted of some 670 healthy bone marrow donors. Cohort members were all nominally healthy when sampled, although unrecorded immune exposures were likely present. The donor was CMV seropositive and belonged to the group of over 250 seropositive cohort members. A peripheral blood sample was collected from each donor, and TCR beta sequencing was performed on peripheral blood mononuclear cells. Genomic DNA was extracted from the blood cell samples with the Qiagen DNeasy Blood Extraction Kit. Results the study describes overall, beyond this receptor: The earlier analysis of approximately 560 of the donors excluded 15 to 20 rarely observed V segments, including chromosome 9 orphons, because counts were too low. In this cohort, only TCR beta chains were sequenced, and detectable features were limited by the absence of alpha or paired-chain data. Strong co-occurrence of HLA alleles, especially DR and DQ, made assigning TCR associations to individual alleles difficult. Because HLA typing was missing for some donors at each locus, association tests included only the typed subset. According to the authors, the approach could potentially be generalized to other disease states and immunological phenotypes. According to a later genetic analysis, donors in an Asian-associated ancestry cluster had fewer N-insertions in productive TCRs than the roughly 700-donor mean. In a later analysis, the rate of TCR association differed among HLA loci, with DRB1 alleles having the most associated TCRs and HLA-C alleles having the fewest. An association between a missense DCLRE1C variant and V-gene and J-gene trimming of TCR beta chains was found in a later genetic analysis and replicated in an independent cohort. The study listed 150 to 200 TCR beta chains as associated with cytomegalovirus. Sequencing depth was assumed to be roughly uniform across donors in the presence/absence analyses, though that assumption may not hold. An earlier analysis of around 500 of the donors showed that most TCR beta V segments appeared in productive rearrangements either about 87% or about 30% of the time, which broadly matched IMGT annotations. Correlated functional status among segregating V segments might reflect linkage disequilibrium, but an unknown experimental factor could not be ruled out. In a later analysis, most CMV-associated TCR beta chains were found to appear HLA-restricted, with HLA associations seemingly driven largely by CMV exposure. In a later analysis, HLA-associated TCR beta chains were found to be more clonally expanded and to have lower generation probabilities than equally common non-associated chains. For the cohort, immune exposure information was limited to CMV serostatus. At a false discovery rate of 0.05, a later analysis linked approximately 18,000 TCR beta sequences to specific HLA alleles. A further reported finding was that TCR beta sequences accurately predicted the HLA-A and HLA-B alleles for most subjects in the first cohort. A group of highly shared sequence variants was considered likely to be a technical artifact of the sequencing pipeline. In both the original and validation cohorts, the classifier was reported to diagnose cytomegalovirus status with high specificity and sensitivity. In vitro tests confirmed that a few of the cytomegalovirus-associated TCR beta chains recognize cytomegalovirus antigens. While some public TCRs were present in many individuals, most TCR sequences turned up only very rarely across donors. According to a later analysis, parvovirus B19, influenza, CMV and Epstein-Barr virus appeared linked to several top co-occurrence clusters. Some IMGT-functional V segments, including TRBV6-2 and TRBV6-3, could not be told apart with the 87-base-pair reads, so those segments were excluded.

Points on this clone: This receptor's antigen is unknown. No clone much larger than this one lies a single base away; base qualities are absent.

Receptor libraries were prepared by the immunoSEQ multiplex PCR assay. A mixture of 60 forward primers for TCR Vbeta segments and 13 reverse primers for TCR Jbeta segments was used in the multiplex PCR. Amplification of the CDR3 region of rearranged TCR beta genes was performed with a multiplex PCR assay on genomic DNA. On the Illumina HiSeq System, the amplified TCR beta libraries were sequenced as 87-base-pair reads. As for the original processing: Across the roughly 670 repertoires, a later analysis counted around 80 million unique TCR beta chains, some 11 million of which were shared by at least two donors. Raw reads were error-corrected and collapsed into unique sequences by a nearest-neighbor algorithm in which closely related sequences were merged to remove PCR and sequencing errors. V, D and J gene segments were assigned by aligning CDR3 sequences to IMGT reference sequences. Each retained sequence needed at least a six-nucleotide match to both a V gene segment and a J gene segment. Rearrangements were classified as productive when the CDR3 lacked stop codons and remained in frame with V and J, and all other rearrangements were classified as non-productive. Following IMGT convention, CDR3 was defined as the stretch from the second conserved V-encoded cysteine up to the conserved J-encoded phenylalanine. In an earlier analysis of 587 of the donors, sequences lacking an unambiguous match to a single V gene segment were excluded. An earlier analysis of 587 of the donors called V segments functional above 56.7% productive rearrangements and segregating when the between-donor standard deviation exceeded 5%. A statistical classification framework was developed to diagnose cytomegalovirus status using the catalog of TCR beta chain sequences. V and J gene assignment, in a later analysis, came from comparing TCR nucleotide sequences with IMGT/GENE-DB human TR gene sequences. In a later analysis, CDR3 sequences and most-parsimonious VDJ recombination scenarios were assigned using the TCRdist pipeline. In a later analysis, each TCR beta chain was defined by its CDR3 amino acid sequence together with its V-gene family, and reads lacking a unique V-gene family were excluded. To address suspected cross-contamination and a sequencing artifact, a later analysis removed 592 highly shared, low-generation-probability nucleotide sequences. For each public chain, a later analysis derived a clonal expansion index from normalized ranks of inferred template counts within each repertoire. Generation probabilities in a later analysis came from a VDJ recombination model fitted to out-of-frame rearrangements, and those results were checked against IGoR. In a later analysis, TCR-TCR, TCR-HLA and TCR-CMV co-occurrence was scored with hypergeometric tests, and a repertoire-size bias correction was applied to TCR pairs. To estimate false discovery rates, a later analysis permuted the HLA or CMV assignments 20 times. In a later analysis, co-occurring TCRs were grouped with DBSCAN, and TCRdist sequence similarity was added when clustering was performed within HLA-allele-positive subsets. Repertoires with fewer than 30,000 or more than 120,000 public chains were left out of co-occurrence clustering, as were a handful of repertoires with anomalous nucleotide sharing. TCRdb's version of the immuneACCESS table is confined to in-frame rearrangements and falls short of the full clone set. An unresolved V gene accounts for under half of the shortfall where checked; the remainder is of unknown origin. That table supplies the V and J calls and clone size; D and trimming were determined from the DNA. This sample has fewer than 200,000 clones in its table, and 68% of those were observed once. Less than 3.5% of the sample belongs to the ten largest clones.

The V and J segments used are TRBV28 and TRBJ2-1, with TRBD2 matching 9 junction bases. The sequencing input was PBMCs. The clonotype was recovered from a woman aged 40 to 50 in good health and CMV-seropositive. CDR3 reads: CASSFLAGAANEQFF. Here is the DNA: TGTGCCAGCAGTTTCTTAGCGGGAGCTGCTAATGAGCAGTTCTTC.